The sequence of this T cell receptor beta chain was determined in a study of T cells in Graves' hyperthyroidism and ophthalmopathy. Study context: Blood from the periphery was taken at initial diagnosis, before any treatment. Study observations and caveats: Blood also held most thyroid clonotypes expanded beyond 0.001.

This CDR3 has 19 amino acids. Germline assignment: CDR1 SGHRS and CDR2 YFSETQ. J lost 5 bases, V lost 1 base, and 18 bases had no gene match. Amplification of TCR beta CDR3 regions was performed using RNA transcripts as template. In the first-round RT-PCR of the TCR CDR3, the HTBI primer set was used. One entry per CDR3 protein results from TCRdb running MiXCR on the multiplex PCR reads. This table holds about 560,000 distinct CDR3 sequences, 16% found once. As regards this clonotype: The target antigen is unknown.

J is TRBJ2-7 and V is TRBV5-1, with 10 bases fitting TRBD2. Sequenced sample: blood. This clonotype originated in a woman between 18 and 29 years old with Graves' hyperthyroidism. Here the CDR3 DNA reads TGCGCCAGCAGCTTGTTTCGGCTAGCGGGAGCCTCGGGATTTGACGAGCAGTACTTC. It translates to CASSLFRLAGASGFDEQYF.